Presented here are 15 T cell receptor beta chains from one specimen sequenced in a study of T cells after posttransplantation cyclophosphamide. The assay was immunoSEQ multiplex PCR, and TCRdb's table has in-frame clones only and misses some. This table has under 75,000 clones, 90% to 95% appearing once. The sample was PBMCs. All receptors come from a woman in her 30s in good health and a related stem cell transplant donor.

The chain combines TRBV7-9 with TRBJ2-7; no clear D. This CDR3 region has 13 residues. CDR1 and CDR2 from the germline V gene are SEHNR and FQNEAQ (reference sequence). V was pared by 4 bases and J by 0 bases, with 7 bases between. The CDR3 region is CASSSPSSYEQYF. The CDR3 DNA is TGTGCCAGCAGCTCCCCAAGCTCCTACGAGCAGTACTTC.

The chain combines TRBV5-1 with TRBJ2-7, with 8 bases matching TRBD1. Trimming at V came to 0 bases and at J to 3 bases, leaving 5 bases not matched to a gene. The CDR3 has 15 residues. Germline V gene sequence: CDR1 SGHRS, CDR2 YFSETQ. The CDR3 spells CASSLGLTGVYEQYF. DNA for the CDR3: TGCGCCAGCAGCTTGGGTCTGACAGGGGTCTACGAGCAGTACTTC.

The V and J genes are TRBV5-6 and TRBJ1-2, with D unresolved. The CDR3 runs 13 residues. V was shortened by 5 bases and J by 4 bases, with 12 bases between the two germline ends. Germline V CDR1 and CDR2: SGHDT, YYEEEE. The CDR3 sequence: CASSSRESYGYTF. The DNA for the CDR3 is TGTGCCAGCAGTTCTAGGGAGAGCTATGGCTACACCTTC.

The gene calls are TRBV19 and TRBJ1-5; D is unresolved. This CDR3 has 14 residues. The V end lost 6 bases, the J end lost 4 bases, and 13 bases lay between the germline ends. The germline V gene has CDR1 LNHDA and CDR2 SQIVND (reference sequence). The CDR3 region is CASRAEVGNQPQHF. CDR3 coding DNA: TGTGCCAGTAGGGCAGAGGTGGGGAATCAGCCCCAGCATTTT.

This sequence joins TRBV5-8 and TRBJ1-6; 9 nucleotides line up with TRBD1. Unmatched junction bases numbered 3, after V lost 4 bases and J lost 7 bases. Germline CDR1 SGHTS, CDR2 YDEGEE. The CDR3 has 14 residues. This CDR3 is CASSPGQGNSPLHF. In nucleotides, the CDR3 is TGTGCCAGCAGCCCCGGACAGGGGAATTCACCCCTCCACTTT.

The CDR3 reads CASNLDSSYNSPLHF. The DNA of the CDR3 is TGTGCCAGCAACCTGGACAGCTCCTATAATTCACCCCTCCACTTT. The chain has TRBV6-1 and TRBJ1-6; D is perhaps TRBD1 (6 bases). V shed 7 bases and J shed 0 bases, with 10 bases lying between them. Germline V lookup: CDR1 MNHNS, CDR2 SASEGT. The CDR3 contains 15 residues.

This clone has a single count. V is TRBV11-3 and J is TRBJ2-3; 7 positions agree with TRBD1. With 5 bases clipped from V and 3 bases from J, the junction kept 5 bases outside the gene matches. From germline, CDR1 is SGHNT and CDR2 YENEEA. This CDR3 is 14 amino acids long. The CDR3 sequence: CASSPNRGTDTQYF. CDR3 bases: TGTGCCAGCAGCCCAAACAGGGGAACAGATACGCAGTATTTT.

This chain connects TRBV2 to TRBJ1-2; D is ambiguous. Trimming cost V 3 bases and J 4 bases, with 12 bases left between them. Germline V gene lookup returns CDR1 SNHLY and CDR2 FYNNEI. CDR3 length: 14 amino acids. The CDR3 coding sequence is TGTGCCAGCAGTGATGAGGTCAGATTCTATGGCTACACCTTC. This sequence encodes CASSDEVRFYGYTF.

The chain links TRBV19 to TRBJ2-7, with a tentative D call TRBD2 (6 bases). V was pared by 6 bases and J by 0 bases, with 27 bases between. This CDR3 has 19 residues. The germline V gene encodes CDR1 LNHDA and CDR2 SQIVND (reference sequence). CDR3 sequence (DNA): TGTGCCAGTAGCCGTCATGGACTACGCGGGGACGCCAACTCCTACGAGCAGTACTTC. This gives the protein CASSRHGLRGDANSYEQYF.

The chain is built from TRBV5-6 and TRBJ2-3; 13 bases agree with TRBD2. V was clipped by 5 bases and J by 6 bases; unmatched bases: 6. This CDR3 region has 15 residues. Germline CDR1 is SGHDT and CDR2 is YYEEEE. CDR3 amino acids: CASRSGLAGADTQYF. In DNA, the CDR3 is TGTGCCAGCAGGTCAGGACTAGCGGGGGCGGATACGCAGTATTTT.

The chain combines TRBV28 with TRBJ1-1, with 7 bases identical to TRBD1. Germline CDR1 and CDR2: MDHEN and SYDVKM. This CDR3 spans 13 amino acids. J was trimmed by 4 bases and V by 5 bases; bases with no gene match: 4. Here the CDR3 reads CASSLYRGTEAFF. The DNA for the CDR3 is TGTGCCAGCAGTCTCTACAGGGGCACTGAAGCTTTCTTT. The entire variable domain, with the rest obtained from reference TRBV28 and TRBJ1-1, is as follows: DVKVTQSSRYLVKRTGEKVFLECVQDMDHENMFWYRQDPGLGLRLIYFSYDVKMKEKGDIPEGYSVSREKKERFSLILESASTNQTSMYLCASSLYRGTEAFFGQGTRLTVV.

The CDR3 reads CASGLIQDRESGYTF. DNA of the CDR3: TGTGCTAGTGGTTTGATCCAAGACAGGGAGAGTGGCTACACCTTC. The V and J genes are TRBV12-5 and TRBJ1-2; 7 nucleotides align to TRBD1. The CDR3 sequence is 15 residues long. J was trimmed by 7 bases and V by 2 bases; bases with no gene match: 10. The V gene's germline CDR1 is LGHNT and CDR2 FRNRAP.

The chain uses TRBV2 and TRBJ1-1; D unresolved. Trimming removed 2 bases at V and 1 base at J, with 5 bases between. Looked up from germline, CDR1 is SNHLY and CDR2 is FYNNEI. This CDR3 region has 13 residues. The CDR3 spells CASSELENTEAFF. CDR3 nucleotides: TGTGCCAGCAGTGAACTAGAGAACACTGAAGCTTTCTTT.

The rearrangement uses TRBV27 and TRBJ1-1; 7 nucleotides align to TRBD1. Per the germline V gene, CDR1 is MNHEY and CDR2 is SMNVEV (reference sequence). The CDR3 has 13 residues. V was clipped by 6 bases and J by 4 bases; unmatched bases: 5. The CDR3 bases are TGTGCCAGCAGACAGGGGTTGTCCACTGAAGCTTTCTTT. Translation: CASRQGLSTEAFF.

The chain is built from TRBV5-1 and TRBJ1-4, with TRBD1 matching 7 bases. The CDR3 has 15 residues. The trim removed 0 bases at V and 8 bases at J, leaving 7 bases unmatched. The germline V gene encodes CDR1 SGHRS and CDR2 YFSETQ. CDR3 DNA sequence: TGCGCCAGCAGCTTGGGAGCAGGGGGGAGAGAAAAACTGTTTTTT. Translation gives CASSLGAGGREKLFF. Complete variable domain (other parts from reference TRBV5-1 and TRBJ1-4): KAGVTQTPRYLIKTRGQQVTLSCSPISGHRSVSWYQQTPGQGLQFLFEYFSETQRNKGNFPGRFSGRQFSNSRSEMNVSTLELGDSALYLCASSLGAGGREKLFFGSGTQLSVL.